These 7 T cell receptor beta chains were sequenced from one sample in a study of memory B cells and T cells in multiple sclerosis. The data were produced by immunoSEQ multiplex PCR, yet TCRdb's version contains in-frame clones alone and is incomplete. The profile shows some 7,000 clones, around 50% of them singletons. Input material: memory (CD45RO+) CD8+ T cells from blood. Receptor source: a human donor with multiple sclerosis.

The gene calls are TRBV6-1 and TRBJ2-7; maybe TRBD1 (6 bases). The CDR3 consists of 14 residues. CDR1 MNHNS and CDR2 SASEGT come from the germline V gene. The V end was cut by 3 bases, the J end by 0 bases, with 9 bases between. The CDR3 protein is CASSERGGSYEQYF. The CDR3 coding sequence is TGTGCCAGCAGTGAGAGAGGGGGCTCCTACGAGCAGTACTTC.

This chain joins TRBV6-1 and TRBJ1-5, with D unresolved. This CDR3 spans 13 amino acids. V was cut by 3 bases and J by 4 bases, with 7 bases left in between. Germline CDR1 is MNHNS and CDR2 is SASEGT. CDR3 DNA: TGTGCCAGCAGTGAGGGCGGGAATCAGCCCCAGCATTTT. It specifies CASSEGGNQPQHF.

This clone is classed as large. V and J are TRBV28 and TRBJ1-3; D remains ambiguous. Trimming left V 6 bases short and J 2 bases short, with 17 bases between. Germline assignment: CDR1 MDHEN and CDR2 SYDVKM. The CDR3 is made up of 16 amino acids. In DNA, the CDR3 is TGTGCCAGCAGCCCCCAGGCGGGGAGCCCTGGAAACACCATATATTTT. This translates into CASSPQAGSPGNTIYF.

The V and J genes are TRBV7-2 and TRBJ1-2; 9 nucleotides agree with TRBD1. V was clipped by 0 bases and J by 8 bases; unmatched bases: 7. Germline V CDR1 and CDR2: SGHTA, FQGNSA. This CDR3 is 15 amino acids long. The CDR3 bases are TGTGCCAGCAGCTTAGCCCGGACAGGGGCTTTCGGCTACACCTTC. This gives the protein CASSLARTGAFGYTF.

The chain carries TRBV6-4 and TRBJ2-2, with 10 nucleotides matching TRBD2. This CDR3 spans 15 amino acids. The germline CDR1 and CDR2 sequences are MRHNA and SNTAGT. J gave up 5 bases and V 4 bases, and 4 bases lay outside the gene matches. The CDR3: CASSALAGSTGELFF. DNA of the CDR3: TGTGCCAGCAGTGCACTAGCGGGATCGACCGGGGAGCTGTTTTTT.

A few counts support this clone. CDR3 loop: CSVPPRGGDEALSSYNEQFF. The CDR3 coding sequence is TGCAGCGTCCCCCCCCGAGGGGGGGATGAGGCCTTGAGCTCCTACAATGAGCAGTTCTTC. The chain recombines TRBV29-1 with TRBJ2-1, with D possibly being TRBD2 (7 bases). The CDR3 covers 20 residues. V shed 6 bases and J shed 0 bases, with 30 bases lying between them. Germline-derived CDR1 and CDR2 are SQVTM and ANQGSEA.

The rearrangement joins TRBV7-8 to TRBJ1-2, with D possibly TRBD1 on 5 matching bases. Trimming took off 1 base at V and 3 bases at J, with 21 bases between the two ends. This CDR3 contains 18 residues. The germline V gene has CDR1 SGHVS and CDR2 FQNEAQ. CDR3 DNA: TGTGCCAGCAGCTTAGGGGCGGGGCGAAACCCGATGGACTATGGCTACACCTTC. As protein: CASSLGAGRNPMDYGYTF.